The rows below give T cell receptor beta chains drawn from one sample of a study of patients and donors after allogeneic stem cell transplantation. One entry per CDR3 protein results from TCRdb running MiXCR on the RT-PCR reads. The table lists under 4,500 distinct CDR3 sequences, approximately 15% of them singletons. The source material was blood, either unsorted or a sorted T cell fraction (not recorded which). Receptor source: a human donor who was either an allogeneic HSCT recipient or a stem cell or donor lymphocyte infusion donor (not recorded which). It is not recorded whose cells these are; they may come from a transplant donor. CDR3s include the opening cysteine and the closing phenylalanine or tryptophan. D genes are given only for firm matches. Size is omitted from some rows. Given values are once, few, many or a class for expanded clones.

clone_size d_call j_call v_call cdr3_aa cdr3_nt
NA NA TRBJ2-1 TRBV10-3 CAIIKDRGYNEQFF TGTGCCATCATCAAGGATAGGGGATACAATGAGCAGTTCTTC
few NA TRBJ1-5 TRBV10-3 CAISEWAGDSNQPQHF TGTGCCATCAGTGAGTGGGCAGGGGATAGCAATCAGCCCCAGCATTTT
medium-sized NA TRBJ2-4 TRBV12-3/TRBV12-4 CASSLENIQYF TGTGCCAGCAGCCTAGAAAACATTCAGTACTTC
NA NA TRBJ1-4 TRBV5-1 CASKPRATNEKLFF TGCGCCAGCAAGCCGAGGGCGACTAATGAAAAACTGTTTTTT
many TRBD1 TRBJ1-2 TRBV12-3/TRBV12-4 CASSQGQGPYGYTF TGTGCCAGCAGCCAGGGACAGGGGCCCTATGGCTACACCTTC
few TRBD1 TRBJ2-7 TRBV6-5 CASSQQGAAYEQYF TGTGCCAGCAGCCAACAGGGGGCAGCCTACGAGCAGTACTTC
NA NA TRBJ1-2 TRBV6-1 CASSPASGNYGYTF TGTGCCAGCAGTCCGGCCTCGGGCAACTATGGCTACACCTTC
few NA TRBJ2-5 TRBV7-6 CASSLVSAGETQYF TGTGCCAGCAGCTTAGTCTCTGCTGGAGAGACCCAGTACTTC
few NA TRBJ1-1 TRBV5-1 CASSLAGQEWAFF TGCGCCAGCAGCTTGGCGGGACAAGAATGGGCTTTCTTT
NA NA TRBJ1-5 TRBV6-6 CASSYSLGSNQPQHF TGTGCCAGCAGTTACTCATTAGGGAGCAATCAGCCCCAGCATTTT
medium-sized NA TRBJ2-2 TRBV19 CASSRGRANTGELFF TGTGCCAGTAGTCGGGGAAGGGCGAACACCGGGGAGCTGTTTTTT
NA TRBD1 TRBJ2-7 TRBV5-1 CASSLGGTGAYEQYF TGCGCCAGCAGCTTGGGCGGGACAGGGGCCTACGAGCAGTACTTC
medium-sized NA TRBJ2-1 TRBV25-1 CASSEPGPLDEQFF TGTGCCAGCAGTGAACCGGGACCCCTAGATGAGCAGTTCTTC
many NA TRBJ1-2 TRBV28 CASSSGSGGGYTF TGTGCCAGCAGTTCGGGGAGTGGGGGTGGCTACACCTTC
few NA TRBJ1-5 TRBV7-2 CASSSRAIQPQHF TGTGCCAGCAGCTCCAGGGCGATACAGCCCCAGCATTTT
NA NA TRBJ1-2 TRBV27 CASSLGAGPVYGYTF TGTGCCAGCAGTTTAGGGGCCGGCCCAGTCTATGGCTACACCTTC
NA NA TRBJ1-6 TRBV7-9 CASSLSQPGLLSYNSPLHF TGTGCCAGCAGCTTGAGTCAGCCGGGTCTCCTCTCCTATAATTCACCCCTCCACTTT
many NA TRBJ1-6 TRBV2 CASKTDSGSPLHF TGTGCCAGCAAGACGGACAGTGGATCACCCCTCCACTTT
NA NA TRBJ1-4 TRBV12-3/TRBV12-4 CASSLLVGKLFF TGTGCCAGCAGTTTATTAGTGGGGAAACTGTTTTTT
NA NA TRBJ2-2 TRBV7-2 CASRSRALRSNGELFF TGTGCCAGCAGAAGTAGGGCCCTAAGATCCAACGGGGAGCTGTTTTTT
many NA TRBJ2-4 TRBV9 CASSTGTYKNIQYF TGTGCCAGCAGCACCGGGACATATAAAAACATTCAGTACTTC
many NA TRBJ2-3 TRBV12-3/TRBV12-4 CASSTFGVTDTQYF TGTGCCAGCAGTACATTCGGAGTCACAGATACGCAGTATTTT
many NA TRBJ1-1 TRBV18 CASSQGGWNTEAFF TGTGCCAGCTCCCAAGGGGGTTGGAACACTGAAGCTTTCTTT
NA TRBD2 TRBJ2-7 TRBV27 CASRKVIASGTEQYF TGTGCCAGCAGAAAAGTAATAGCTAGCGGGACGGAGCAGTACTTC
few NA TRBJ1-5 TRBV18 CASSLEYNQPQHF TGTGCCAGCTCACTAGAGTATAATCAGCCCCAGCATTTT
NA TRBD1 TRBJ1-1 TRBV7-9 CASSMQGAFTEAFF TGTGCCAGCAGCATGCAGGGGGCGTTCACTGAAGCTTTCTTT